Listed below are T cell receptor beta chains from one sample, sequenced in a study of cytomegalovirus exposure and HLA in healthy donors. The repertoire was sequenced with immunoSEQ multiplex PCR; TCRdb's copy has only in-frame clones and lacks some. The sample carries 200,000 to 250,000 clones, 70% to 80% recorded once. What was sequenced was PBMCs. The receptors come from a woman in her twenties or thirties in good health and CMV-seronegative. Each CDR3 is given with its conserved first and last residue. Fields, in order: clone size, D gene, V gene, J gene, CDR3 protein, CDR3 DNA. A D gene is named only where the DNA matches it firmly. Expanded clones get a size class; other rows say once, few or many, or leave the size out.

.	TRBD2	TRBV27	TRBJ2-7	CASSPLAGGTYEQYF	TGTGCCAGCAGTCCTCTAGCGGGAGGAACCTACGAGCAGTACTTC
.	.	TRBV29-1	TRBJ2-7	CSASGRQGFSYEQYF	TGCAGCGCGTCCGGTCGGCAGGGTTTCTCCTACGAGCAGTACTTC
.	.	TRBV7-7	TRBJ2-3	CASSSVFYDTQYF	TGTGCTAGCAGCTCGGTTTTCTACGATACGCAGTATTTT
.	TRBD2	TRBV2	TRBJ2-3	CASTGGLSTDTQYF	TGTGCCAGCACCGGGGGACTAAGCACAGATACGCAGTATTTT
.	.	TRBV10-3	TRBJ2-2	CAISESTSNTGELFF	TGTGCCATCAGTGAGTCCACTAGCAACACCGGGGAGCTGTTTTTT
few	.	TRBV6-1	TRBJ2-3	CASSVLLADGTDTQYF	TGTGCCAGCAGTGTTCTGTTAGCGGACGGCACAGATACGCAGTATTTT
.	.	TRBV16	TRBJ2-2	CASSQSPSLDTGELFF	TGTGCCAGCAGCCAATCTCCTAGCCTCGACACCGGGGAGCTGTTTTTT
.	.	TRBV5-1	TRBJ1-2	CASSLSRGGYTF	TGCGCCAGCAGCTTGAGCAGGGGTGGCTACACCTTC
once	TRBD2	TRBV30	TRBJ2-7	CAWSGSGAGNIEQYF	TGTGCCTGGAGTGGAAGCGGGGCGGGCAATATTGAGCAGTACTTC
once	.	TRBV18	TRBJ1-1	CASSPSSGVGAFF	TGTGCCAGCTCACCATCGTCGGGGGTTGGAGCTTTCTTT
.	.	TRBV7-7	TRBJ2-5	CASSPGETQYF	TGTGCTAGCAGCCCCGGGGAGACCCAGTACTTC
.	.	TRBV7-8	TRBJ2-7	CASSGTGTLTYEQYF	TGTGCCAGCAGTGGCACCGGGACACTGACCTACGAGCAGTACTTC
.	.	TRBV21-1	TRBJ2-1	CASSKVGRRGNDEQFF	TGTGCCAGCAGCAAAGTTGGTCGGCGGGGAAACGATGAGCAGTTCTTC
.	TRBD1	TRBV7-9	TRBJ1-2	CASSLFSRGYGYTF	TGTGCCAGCAGCTTATTTTCCAGGGGGTATGGCTACACCTTC
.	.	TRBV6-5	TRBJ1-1	CATTGHFNTEAFF	TGTGCCACTACGGGACATTTCAACACTGAAGCTTTCTTT
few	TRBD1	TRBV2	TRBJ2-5	CASSLGTGQETQYF	TGTGCCAGCAGTTTGGGGACAGGCCAAGAGACCCAGTACTTC
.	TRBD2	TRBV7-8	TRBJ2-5	CASSPGGPQETQYF	TGTGCCAGCAGCCCGGGGGGGCCCCAAGAGACCCAGTACTTC
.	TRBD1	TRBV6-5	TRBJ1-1	CASSYSVTGGTEAFF	TGTGCCAGCAGTTACTCGGTCACAGGGGGAACTGAAGCTTTCTTT
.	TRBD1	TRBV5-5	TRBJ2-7	CASSSTGTGFVEQYF	TGTGCCAGCAGCTCAACCGGGACAGGGTTTGTCGAGCAGTACTTC
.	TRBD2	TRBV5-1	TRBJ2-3	CASSLLLGTSGVTTDTQYF	TGCGCCAGCAGCTTGCTGCTCGGGACTAGCGGGGTAACCACAGATACGCAGTATTTT
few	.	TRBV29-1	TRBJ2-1	CSVDSYNEQFF	TGCAGCGTTGATTCGTACAATGAGCAGTTCTTC
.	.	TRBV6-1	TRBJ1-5	CASSSTYSNQPQHF	TGTGCCAGCTCAAGCACCTATAGCAATCAGCCCCAGCATTTT
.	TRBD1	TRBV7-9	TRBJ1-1	CSSNQRTGMNTEAFF	TGTTCCAGCAACCAACGGACAGGAATGAACACTGAAGCTTTCTTT
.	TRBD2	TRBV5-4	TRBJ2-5	CASSPRLAGQETQYF	TGTGCCAGCAGCCCCAGACTAGCGGGCCAAGAGACCCAGTACTTC
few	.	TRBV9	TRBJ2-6	CASSVGGRQNPLSGANVLTF	TGTGCCAGCAGCGTAGGGGGGCGACAGAATCCCCTCTCTGGGGCCAACGTCCTGACTTTC